The TCR beta chain under discussion was sequenced for a study of T cell therapy after organ transplantation. Comment on this clone: Its antigen is currently unknown.

The sample's time point: 4-8 weeks after completion of therapy. TCRdb's copy holds only in-frame clones and misses some; the assay was immunoSEQ multiplex PCR. Among under 4,000 clones listed, approximately 81% were seen once. The germline CDR1 and CDR2 sequences are SGHVS and FQNEAQ. Trimming left V 5 bases short and J 5 bases short, with 19 bases between. The CDR3 covers 16 residues. The specimen was CD8+ T cells from blood, collected after autologous CMV-specific T cell therapy. This sequence originates from a human patient who had received a solid organ transplant and had CMV disease. These T cells may partly come from the graft donor. This sequence joins TRBV7-8 and TRBJ2-1, with D perhaps being TRBD1 or TRBD2 (6 bases each). The CDR3 sequence: CASSILQGGLDNEQFF. The CDR3 nucleotides read TGTGCCAGCAGCATTCTCCAAGGGGGGCTTGACAATGAGCAGTTCTTC.